This entry features one T cell receptor (beta chain) sequence. Its antigen is currently unknown. Unmatched junction bases numbered 14, after V lost 11 bases and J lost 0 bases. CDR3 length equals 16 residues. Germline V gives CDR1 MGHDK, CDR2 SYGVNS. The study ran its PCR with 60 Vbeta and 13 Jbeta primers. Data came from immunoSEQ multiplex PCR; TCRdb stores just in-frame clones and leaves some out. The clone table shows tens of thousands of clones, with the ten largest holding over 1.2%. The record originates from a study of cytomegalovirus exposure and HLA in healthy donors. Study-level points and caveats: The study reported that TCR beta sequences accurately predicted HLA-A and HLA-B alleles in most subjects. The study designated about 160 TCR beta chains cytomegalovirus-associated.

V is TRBV25-1 and J is TRBJ1-2; 8 nucleotides match TRBD1. The sequencing input was PBMCs. This clonotype originated in a woman aged 60 to 75 in good health and CMV-seronegative. The CDR3 nucleotides are TGTGCCCGAGGACCGGGACAGGACAGTCCTAACTATGGCTACACCTTC. Amino acid sequence: CARGPGQDSPNYGYTF.